The 13 T cell receptor beta chains listed next were all sequenced from one sample in a study of early T cells in non-severe SARS-CoV-2 infection. Via MiXCR, TCRdb re-called the 5' RACE reads, giving one row per CDR3 protein. This sample has about 110,000 distinct CDR3 sequences, with 12% found just once. Sample: whole blood. These receptors were taken from an adult who was a healthcare worker with PCR-confirmed SARS-CoV-2 infection or an uninfected control (not recorded which).

The genes are TRBV5-1 and TRBJ2-7, with 8 bases that match TRBD2. J was trimmed by 4 bases and V by 0 bases; bases with no gene match: 6. Germline V gene data show CDR1 as SGHRS and CDR2 as YFSETQ. The CDR3 runs to 15 residues. The CDR3 DNA follows: TGCGCCAGCAGCTTGGCCGGGACTAGAGCATACGAGCAGTACTTC. Its translation is CASSLAGTRAYEQYF. Full variable domain (rest looked up from reference TRBV5-1 and TRBJ2-7): KAGVTQTPRYLIKTRGQQVTLSCSPISGHRSVSWYQQTPGQGLQFLFEYFSETQRNKGNFPGRFSGRQFSNSRSEMNVSTLELGDSALYLCASSLAGTRAYEQYFGPGTRLTVT.

A few counts support this clonotype. CDR3 amino acids: CASSSWTGWENTEAFF. The CDR3 nucleotides are TGTGCCAGCAGCTCTTGGACAGGGTGGGAGAACACTGAAGCTTTCTTT. The chain is built from TRBV7-8 and TRBJ1-1; 8 bases align to TRBD1. The CDR3 is 16 residues long. Germline assignment: CDR1 SGHVS and CDR2 FQNEAQ. Losses at the gene ends were 4 bases for V and 1 base for J; bases not matched to a gene: 8.

This clonotype has a handful of counts. The rearrangement joins TRBV6-4 to TRBJ1-1, with D perhaps TRBD1 (5 bases). The V end was cut by 6 bases, the J end by 3 bases, with 11 bases between. The CDR3 spans 13 residues. The germline V gene has CDR1 MRHNA and CDR2 SNTAGT. The CDR3 is CASRKGGDTEAFF. The CDR3 bases are TGTGCCAGCAGAAAAGGAGGGGACACTGAAGCTTTCTTT.

The chain couples TRBV29-1 to TRBJ1-2, with 9 bases fitting TRBD1. Per the germline V gene, CDR1 is SQVTM and CDR2 is ANQGSEA. Losses at the gene ends were 7 bases for V and 6 bases for J; bases not matched to a gene: 3. The CDR3 spans 11 residues. CDR3 loop: CSGGQGDGYTF. CDR3 DNA sequence: TGCAGCGGGGGACAGGGTGATGGCTACACCTTC.

This clonotype was detected ten times or more. This chain uses TRBV5-4 with TRBJ2-3; maybe TRBD2 (5 bases). V dropped 3 bases and J dropped 5 bases, with 10 bases sitting between them. Germline values: CDR1 SGHNT, CDR2 YYREEE (reference sequence). The CDR3 sequence is 13 residues long. The CDR3, as DNA: TGTGCCAGCAGCTCCCCGGCGGGAGATACGCAGTATTTT. It specifies CASSSPAGDTQYF.

This clonotype was picked up a small number of times. V usage is TRBV6-5 and J usage is TRBJ2-7, with D perhaps matching TRBD1 (6 bases). The CDR3 extends over 15 amino acids. The germline V gene encodes CDR1 MNHEY and CDR2 SVGAGI. V shed 2 bases and J shed 3 bases, with 14 bases lying between them. For the CDR3, the DNA is TGTGCCAGCAGTTACACCGGGACATACTACTACGAGCAGTACTTC. Its protein is CASSYTGTYYYEQYF.

This chain uses TRBV20-1 with TRBJ2-5, with D unclear. The V end was cut by 5 bases, the J end by 0 bases, with 13 bases between. The CDR3 is 14 amino acids. CDR1 and CDR2 (germline): DFQATT, SNEGSKA (reference sequence). In DNA, the CDR3 is TGCAGTGCTCCTCAATTAGAGCACCAAGAGACCCAGTACTTC. Its translation: CSAPQLEHQETQYF.

The chain joins TRBV9 to TRBJ2-1; D is possibly TRBD1 (6 bases). Germline V gene data show CDR1 as SGDLS and CDR2 as YYNGEE. V gave up 3 bases and J gave up 4 bases, with 14 bases separating them. The CDR3 loop spans 15 amino acids. CDR3 residues: CASSASTGQYNEQFF. In nucleotides, the CDR3 is TGTGCCAGCAGCGCCTCGACAGGCCAATACAATGAGCAGTTCTTC. Variable domain in full (rest from reference TRBV9 and TRBJ2-1): DSGVTQTPKHLITATGQRVTLRCSPRSGDLSVYWYQQSLDQGLQFLIQYYNGEERAKGNILERFSAQQFPDLHSELNLSSLELGDSALYFCASSASTGQYNEQFFGPGTRLTVL.

This clonotype has only a few counts. The J gene is TRBJ2-7, the V gene TRBV7-2; a weak D match, TRBD1 (6 bases). Germline loops: CDR1 SGHTA, CDR2 FQGNSA. The V end was cut by 4 bases, the J end by 12 bases, with 13 bases between. This CDR3 is 11 amino acids long. The CDR3 nucleotides are TGTGCCAGCAGCTCAGGGGCCCGGGGGTACTTC. Encoded protein: CASSSGARGYF.

This clonotype was picked up many times. J is TRBJ1-6 and V is TRBV30; D may be TRBD1 (6 bases). V was trimmed by 2 bases and J by 10 bases, leaving 15 bases between them. Germline CDR1 is GTSNPN and CDR2 is SVGIG (reference sequence). The CDR3 consists of 14 residues. This CDR3 is CAWSPRGGGSPLHF. The CDR3 bases are TGTGCCTGGAGTCCCCGCGGGGGCGGATCACCCCTCCACTTT.

This clonotype has more than one count but fewer than ten. The V and J genes are TRBV7-9 and TRBJ1-2; possibly TRBD1 for D (6 bases). Trimming pared 8 bases from V and 2 bases from J, leaving 21 bases between. The CDR3 sequence is 16 residues long. Germline values: CDR1 SEHNR, CDR2 FQNEAQ (reference sequence). The chain's CDR3 is CASSGAGASKNYGYTF. The CDR3 coding sequence is TGTGCCAGCTCCGGGGCAGGGGCCTCTAAGAACTATGGCTACACCTTC.

The chain is built from TRBV27 and TRBJ1-2; TRBD1 is a possible D gene (6 bases). The CDR3 runs 15 residues. The V and J ends lost 7 bases and 6 bases respectively, with 21 bases between them. The V gene's germline CDR1 is MNHEY and CDR2 SMNVEV (reference sequence). The CDR3 here is CASTPTGFSGNGYTF. CDR3 nucleotide sequence: TGTGCCAGCACCCCGACAGGATTTTCTGGGAATGGCTACACCTTC.

This clonotype was seen ten or more times. V gene TRBV29-1 combines with J gene TRBJ2-6; TRBD1 aligns across 7 bases. There are 15 residues in the CDR3. Germline assignment: CDR1 SQVTM and CDR2 ANQGSEA. V trimming: 1 base; J trimming: 2 bases; junction bases outside the gene matches: 2. This CDR3 is CSVEAGTAGANVLTF. The DNA of the CDR3 is TGCAGCGTTGAAGCGGGGACAGCTGGGGCCAACGTCCTGACTTTC.